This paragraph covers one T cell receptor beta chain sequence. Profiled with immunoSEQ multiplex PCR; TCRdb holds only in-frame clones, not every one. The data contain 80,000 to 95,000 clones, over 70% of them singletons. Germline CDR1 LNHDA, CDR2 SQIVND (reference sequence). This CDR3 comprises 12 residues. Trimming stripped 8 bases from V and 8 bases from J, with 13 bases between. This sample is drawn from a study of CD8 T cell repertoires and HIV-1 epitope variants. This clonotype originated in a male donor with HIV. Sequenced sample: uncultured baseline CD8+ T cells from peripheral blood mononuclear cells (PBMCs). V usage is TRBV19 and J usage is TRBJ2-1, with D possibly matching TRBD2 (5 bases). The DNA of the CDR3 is TGTGCCAGTTCGGACGGAGGCTATGAGCAGTTCTTC. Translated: CASSDGGYEQFF.